This TCR beta chain was recorded in a study of blood T cell repertoires in COVID-19. Overall study context: There were acute and convalescent COVID-19 samples, and they came from the United States, Italy and Spain. In each case, the material was cDNA or gDNA derived from T cells, B-cell-depleted T cells, or PBMCs.

Trimming removed 8 bases from V and 3 bases from J, with 10 bases in between. This CDR3 contains 13 residues. Germline V gene lookup returns CDR1 KGHSH and CDR2 LQKENI. How the authors handled the data: The assay estimated nucleated cells by amplifying reference gene primers. Sequenced by immunoSEQ multiplex PCR; TCRdb stores in-frame clones only, minus some. The V and J calls and clone size are taken from that table; D and trimming were inferred from the DNA. This table holds 35,000 to 45,000 clones, about 90% found once. The chain joins TRBV18 to TRBJ1-4; D ambiguous. The origin of this receptor is a man in his 60s with acute or convalescent COVID-19. Sequences were obtained from peripheral blood. The DNA for the CDR3 is TGTGCCAGCCTCCCGGGAGCTAATGAAAAACTGTTTTTT. Amino acid sequence: CASLPGANEKLFF.